These 32 T cell receptor beta chains were all obtained from the same sample, sequenced in a study of cytomegalovirus exposure and HLA in healthy donors. A multiplex PCR was run with 60 Vbeta primers and 13 Jbeta primers. Generated by immunoSEQ multiplex PCR, the TCRdb table keeps only in-frame clones and is missing some. The repertoire holds under 200,000 clones, with roughly 85% as singletons. Material: PBMCs. The receptor source for this set is a man aged 25-45 years in good health and CMV-seropositive.

On this clone: A read error may produce the germline difference seen at one junction end. The rearrangement links TRBV13 to TRBJ2-5; D not certain. The CDR3 is 15 residues long. Looked up from germline, CDR1 is PRHDT and CDR2 is FYEKMQ (reference sequence). The CDR3 here is CASSFWSDLQEAQYF. CDR3 nucleotides: TGTGCCAGCAGCTTTTGGAGTGACCTCCAAGAGGCCCAGTACTTC.

The chain carries TRBV7-8 and TRBJ1-6, with 9 bases that match TRBD1. Germline CDR1 SGHVS, CDR2 FQNEAQ. Trimming took 5 bases from V and 7 from J; bases not matched to a gene: 6. This CDR3 spans 15 amino acids. CDR3 coding DNA: TGTGCCAGCAGCCGACCACAGGGGGCCAATTCACCCCTCCACTTT. It specifies CASSRPQGANSPLHF. The whole variable domain, filled in from reference TRBV7-8 and TRBJ1-6, reads GAGVSQSPRYKVAKRGQDVALRCDPISGHVSLFWYQQALGQGPEFLTYFQNEAQLDKSGLPSDRFFAERPEGSVSTLKIQRTQQEDSAVYLCASSRPQGANSPLHFGNGTRLTVT.

The genes are TRBV19 and TRBJ2-2, with a possible D match to TRBD2 (5 bases). The length of the CDR3 is 19 residues. With 4 bases removed from V and 1 base from J, the gap between germline ends came to 22 bases. Germline V gives CDR1 LNHDA, CDR2 SQIVND (reference sequence). The CDR3 spells CASSKVFGPRERNTGELFF. The CDR3 DNA reads as TGTGCCAGTAGTAAGGTTTTTGGGCCTCGGGAAAGGAACACCGGGGAGCTGTTTTTT.

The chain joins TRBV29-1 to TRBJ2-5, with 10 bases matching TRBD1. The V gene end was trimmed by 4 bases and the J gene end by 4 bases; junction bases not matched to a gene: 3. The CDR3 loop spans 13 amino acids. Per the germline V gene, CDR1 is SQVTM and CDR2 is ANQGSEA. CDR3 residues: CSVGQGAGETQYF. The CDR3 DNA reads TGCAGCGTTGGACAGGGGGCGGGAGAGACCCAGTACTTC. Based on the CDR3 plus reference TRBV29-1 and TRBJ2-5, the full variable domain is SAVISQKPSRDICQRGTSLTIQCQVDSQVTMMFWYRQQPGQSLTLIATANQGSEATYESGFVIDKFPISRPNLTFSTLTVSNMSPEDSSIYLCSVGQGAGETQYFGPGTRLLVL.

The V call is TRBV19, the J call TRBJ1-5; D might be TRBD1 (5 bases). CDR1 is LNHDA, CDR2 SQIVND, per germline (reference sequence). This CDR3 comprises 18 residues. Trimming stripped 3 bases from V and 3 bases from J, with 21 bases between. The DNA of the CDR3 is TGTGCCAGTAGTATGACGGCAGGGCATAAGGTTAACAATCAGCCCCAGCATTTT. Translating it yields CASSMTAGHKVNNQPQHF.

The gene calls are TRBV4-3 and TRBJ1-5, with D maybe TRBD1 (5 bases). CDR3 length equals 15 residues. The V and J ends lost 1 base and 3 bases respectively, with 10 bases between them. Germline CDR1 and CDR2: LGHNA and YSLEER. CDR3 DNA sequence: TGCGCCAGCAGCCAAGGGGTAGGGGTCAATCAGCCCCAGCATTTT. Protein: CASSQGVGVNQPQHF.

Comments on this clone: At the DNA level, this CDR3 is encoded by other sequences in the same sample as well. V usage is TRBV2 and J usage is TRBJ2-2; D unclear. V lost 4 bases and J lost 13, with 10 bases in between. Germline-derived CDR1 and CDR2 are SNHLY and FYNNEI. This CDR3 is 11 amino acids long. For the CDR3, the DNA is TGTGCCAGCAGTGTCGGAGTCAGGCTGTTTTTT. Amino acid sequence: CASSVGVRLFF.

The genes are TRBV5-1 and TRBJ2-1; TRBD2 might be the D (6 bases). V was cut by 7 bases and J by 4 bases, with 18 bases left in between. Per germline, CDR1 SGHRS and CDR2 YFSETQ. The CDR3 sequence is 15 residues long. The CDR3 here is CASEDYGSGYNEQFF. Here the CDR3 DNA reads TGCGCCAGCGAAGACTACGGGAGTGGGTACAATGAGCAGTTCTTC.

This clone has just a few counts. V usage is TRBV5-1 and J usage is TRBJ1-1; 9 bases map to TRBD1. The CDR3 spans 14 residues. CDR1 SGHRS and CDR2 YFSETQ come from the germline V gene. Germline trimming cut 0 bases from V and 11 bases from J; bases unmatched to any gene: 8. The CDR3 region has the DNA TGCGCCAGCAGCTTGGAGGGGACAGGGTATAAGGCTTTCTTT. Amino acid sequence: CASSLEGTGYKAFF.

The CDR3 sequence is CASSWGLAGGADTQYF. Here the CDR3 DNA reads TGTGCCAGCAGTTGGGGACTAGCGGGAGGAGCAGATACGCAGTATTTT. This rearrangement joins TRBV5-5 to TRBJ2-3; TRBD2 aligns across 15 bases. CDR3 length equals 16 residues. The ends lost 5 bases at V and 4 bases at J; junction bases unmatched: 5. Germline V gene lookup returns CDR1 SGHKS and CDR2 YYEKEE (reference sequence).

This clone occurred once. The chain combines TRBV5-1 with TRBJ2-3; 8 positions agree with TRBD2. There are 17 residues in the CDR3. CDR1 and CDR2 (germline): SGHRS, YFSETQ. Germline trimming cut 0 bases from V and 2 bases from J; bases unmatched to any gene: 8. This CDR3 reads CASSLARRGGLTDTQYF. CDR3 sequence (DNA): TGCGCCAGCAGCTTGGCCCGTCGGGGGGGCCTCACAGATACGCAGTATTTT.

This rearrangement joins TRBV5-1 to TRBJ2-7; the match to TRBD2 covers 8 bases. This CDR3 is 15 amino acids long. The ends lost 4 bases at V and 6 bases at J; junction bases unmatched: 12. Germline CDR1 reads SGHRS; CDR2 reads YFSETQ. CDR3 DNA: TGCGCCAGCAGCCCATTGGGAGCGGGAGTATCCGAGCAGTACTTC. Translation: CASSPLGAGVSEQYF.

This clone was detected only once. Other DNA sequences in this sample translate to the same CDR3. The chain combines TRBV10-3 with TRBJ2-1; TRBD2 aligns across 12 bases. The length of the CDR3 is 14 residues. J was trimmed by 10 bases and V by 4 bases; bases with no gene match: 5. Germline V lookup: CDR1 ENHRY, CDR2 SYGVKD. The chain's CDR3 is CAISGTSGKGEQFF. DNA of the CDR3: TGTGCCATCAGTGGGACTAGCGGGAAGGGCGAGCAGTTCTTC.

For the CDR3, the DNA is TGTGCCAGTAGTTTTGAAGTCGACTTGAACACTGAAGCTTTCTTT. This sequence encodes CASSFEVDLNTEAFF. This sequence joins TRBV19 and TRBJ1-1; no definite D call. V was shortened by 5 bases and J by 0 bases, with 13 bases between the two germline ends. CDR3 length equals 15 residues. CDR1 and CDR2 from the germline V gene are LNHDA and SQIVND (reference sequence).

This clone was counted once. The chain combines TRBV4-1 with TRBJ2-1; 13 nucleotides match TRBD2. Germline assignment: CDR1 MGHRA and CDR2 YSYEKL. The CDR3 has 17 amino acids. J lost 15 bases, V lost 0 bases, and 14 bases had no gene match. The CDR3 spells CASSQDPPLAGGPVGFF. The CDR3 DNA is TGCGCCAGCAGCCAAGATCCCCCACTAGCGGGAGGGCCAGTCGGGTTCTTC.

V gene TRBV5-6 combines with J gene TRBJ2-7, with a tentative D call TRBD2 (5 bases). This CDR3 comprises 16 residues. Per germline, CDR1 SGHDT and CDR2 YYEEEE. V was cut by 1 base and J by 3 bases, with 17 bases left in between. This CDR3 is CASSLSPGSSYYEQYV. The DNA for the CDR3 is TGTGCCAGCAGCTTGTCTCCAGGATCTAGCTACTACGAGCAGTACGTC.

The V call is TRBV9, the J call TRBJ1-1; D remains ambiguous. The ends were cut back, 0 bases at V and 3 bases at J, with 9 bases in the middle. The CDR3 is 14 residues long. The germline CDR1 and CDR2 sequences are SGDLS and YYNGEE. The CDR3: CASSVVSTYTEAFF. CDR3 nucleotide sequence: TGTGCCAGCAGCGTAGTTTCGACTTACACTGAAGCTTTCTTT.

The chain uses TRBV19 and TRBJ2-3; D might be TRBD2 (5 bases). This CDR3 contains 15 residues. V lost 6 bases, J lost 0 bases, and 13 bases lay in between. The germline V gene encodes CDR1 LNHDA and CDR2 SQIVND (reference sequence). The CDR3 spells CASSDRGFSTDTQYF. CDR3 in DNA: TGTGCCAGTAGCGACCGGGGATTTAGCACAGATACGCAGTATTTT. Complete variable domain (other parts from reference TRBV19 and TRBJ2-3): DGGITQSPKYLFRKEGQNVTLSCEQNLNHDAMYWYRQDPGQGLRLIYYSQIVNDFQKGDIAEGYSVSREKKESFPLTVTSAQKNPTAFYLCASSDRGFSTDTQYFGPGTRLTVL.

This clone was seen only once. The rearrangement links TRBV5-1 to TRBJ2-3; D is possibly TRBD2 (6 bases). CDR3 size: 15 residues. CDR1 SGHRS and CDR2 YFSETQ come from the germline V gene. V was shortened by 4 bases and J by 0 bases, with 12 bases between the two germline ends. The CDR3: CASSQGLESTDTQYF. As DNA, the CDR3 is TGCGCCAGCAGCCAGGGACTGGAAAGCACAGATACGCAGTATTTT.

The chain uses TRBV18 and TRBJ2-5; 8 bases fit TRBD2. The germline gives CDR1 KGHSH, CDR2 LQKENI. V dropped 3 bases and J dropped 3; count of bases not matched to a gene: 9. The length of the CDR3 is 16 residues. CDR3 bases: TGTGCCAGCTCACCCGGAGCGGGAGTGGCGAAAGAGACCCAGTACTTC. This encodes CASSPGAGVAKETQYF.

The chain links TRBV7-6 to TRBJ2-5; 9 bases line up with TRBD2. The CDR3 is 16 amino acids. Germline V gene data show CDR1 as SGHVS and CDR2 as FNYEAQ. V shed 4 bases, J shed 1 base, and the junction held 7 bases outside the gene matches. CDR3 nucleotides: TGTGCCAGCAGCTCGCGTGGCGGGGGGGCCCAAGAGACCCAGTACTTC. Translating it yields CASSSRGGGAQETQYF.

The chain combines TRBV29-1 with TRBJ2-5; TRBD2 might be the D (5 bases). This CDR3 spans 15 amino acids. Trimming left V 4 bases short and J 2 bases short, with 17 bases between. The germline V gene has CDR1 SQVTM and CDR2 ANQGSEA. The DNA of the CDR3 is TGCAGCGTTGTTCTAGCCAAACATTATCAAGAGACCCAGTACTTC. Protein: CSVVLAKHYQETQYF. Full variable domain (outside the CDR3, taken from reference TRBV29-1 and TRBJ2-5): SAVISQKPSRDICQRGTSLTIQCQVDSQVTMMFWYRQQPGQSLTLIATANQGSEATYESGFVIDKFPISRPNLTFSTLTVSNMSPEDSSIYLCSVVLAKHYQETQYFGPGTRLLVL.

In DNA, the CDR3 is TGTGCCAGCAGTGCGGCGGCGGACTCCGTCTATGGCTACACCTTC. This sequence encodes CASSAAADSVYGYTF. The rearrangement uses TRBV6-4 and TRBJ1-2; D call uncertain. Germline CDR1 and CDR2: MRHNA and SNTAGT. V dropped 4 bases and J dropped 4 bases, with 16 bases sitting between them. The CDR3 runs to 15 residues.

The V gene is TRBV4-3, the J gene TRBJ2-1, with D possibly being TRBD2 (6 bases). V gave up 0 bases and J gave up 8 bases, with 11 bases separating them. Germline CDR1 LGHNA, CDR2 YSLEER. The CDR3 is 14 residues long. CDR3: CASSQDRGGDEQFF. The CDR3, as DNA: TGCGCCAGCAGCCAAGATCGGGGCGGGGATGAGCAGTTCTTC.

The chain employs TRBV6-5 and TRBJ2-2; a possible D gene is TRBD1 (5 bases). Trimming stripped 2 bases from V and 9 bases from J, with 10 bases between. Per the germline V gene, CDR1 is MNHEY and CDR2 is SVGAGI. The CDR3 is 13 amino acids. The CDR3 reads CASSYVGHRELFF. DNA of the CDR3: TGTGCCAGCAGTTACGTAGGACACCGGGAGCTGTTTTTT.

The chain recombines TRBV19 with TRBJ2-1; the match to TRBD2 covers 15 bases. The CDR3 has 21 amino acids. The V gene end was trimmed by 5 bases and the J gene end by 1 base; junction bases not matched to a gene: 15. CDR1 is LNHDA, CDR2 SQIVND, per germline (reference sequence). This CDR3 reads CASSRTGLAGGPMVSYNEQFF. The CDR3 coding sequence is TGTGCCAGTAGTCGCACTGGACTAGCGGGAGGGCCAATGGTTTCCTACAATGAGCAGTTCTTC.

CDR3 nucleotide sequence: TGTGCCAGCAGCACCGGACTAGCGGGCCAAGAGACCCAGTACTTC. Amino acids: CASSTGLAGQETQYF. The chain carries TRBV7-8 and TRBJ2-5, with 11 bases aligning to TRBD2. V lost 5 bases to trimming and J lost 1 base; unmatched junction nucleotides: 3. The CDR3 extends over 15 amino acids. Germline values: CDR1 SGHVS, CDR2 FQNEAQ. Using reference TRBV7-8 and TRBJ2-5 for the parts outside the CDR3, the full variable domain is GAGVSQSPRYKVAKRGQDVALRCDPISGHVSLFWYQQALGQGPEFLTYFQNEAQLDKSGLPSDRFFAERPEGSVSTLKIQRTQQEDSAVYLCASSTGLAGQETQYFGPGTRLLVL.

This rearrangement joins TRBV5-8 to TRBJ1-1, with a possible D match to TRBD1 (6 bases). This CDR3 spans 14 amino acids. Germline V lookup: CDR1 SGHTS, CDR2 YDEGEE. The V end was cut by 6 bases, the J end by 1 base, with 13 bases between. For the CDR3, the DNA is TGTGCCAGCATACCGGGACACAAGAACACTGAAGCTTTCTTT. Translation gives CASIPGHKNTEAFF. Together with reference TRBV5-8 and TRBJ1-1, the CDR3 gives the full variable domain: EAGVTQSPTHLIKTRGQQATLRCSPISGHTSVYWYQQALGLGLQFLLWYDEGEERNRGNFPPRFSGRQFPNYSSELNVNALELEDSALYLCASIPGHKNTEAFFGQGTRLTVV.

In its sample, this clone was seen a few times. The J gene is TRBJ1-1, the V gene TRBV6-5; no clear D gene. V was pared by 7 bases and J by 0 bases, with 9 bases between. Germline assignment: CDR1 MNHEY and CDR2 SVGAGI. The CDR3 runs 13 residues. The CDR3 loop reads CASTHEVNTEAFF. Here the CDR3 DNA reads TGTGCCAGCACTCACGAGGTGAACACTGAAGCTTTCTTT.

The chain uses TRBV27 and TRBJ1-2, with 11 bases matching TRBD1. This CDR3 comprises 15 residues. Losses at the gene ends were 4 bases for V and 6 bases for J; bases not matched to a gene: 7. Germline V gene sequence: CDR1 MNHEY, CDR2 SMNVEV (reference sequence). CDR3 protein: CASSSDRGPADGYTF. CDR3 coding DNA: TGTGCCAGCAGTTCGGACAGGGGGCCGGCGGATGGCTACACCTTC.

This chain uses TRBV5-4 with TRBJ2-3, with 14 bases lining up with TRBD2. CDR1 and CDR2 from the germline V gene are SGHNT and YYREEE (reference sequence). J was trimmed by 5 bases and V by 4 bases; bases with no gene match: 3. This CDR3 spans 15 amino acids. The CDR3 region is CASSGTSGRGDTQYF. CDR3 nucleotides: TGTGCCAGCAGCGGGACTAGCGGGAGAGGAGATACGCAGTATTTT.

This chain uses TRBV6-1 with TRBJ2-3, with 7 bases identical to TRBD2. The V segment lost 2 bases and the J segment 6 bases; nucleotides outside the gene matches: 5. This CDR3 is 14 amino acids long. Germline CDR1 reads MNHNS; CDR2 reads SASEGT. The CDR3 loop reads CASSERDGGDTQYF. CDR3 nucleotide sequence: TGTGCCAGCAGTGAAAGGGACGGGGGGGATACGCAGTATTTT.